This T cell receptor (beta chain) was sequenced during a study of graft-versus-host responses after intestinal transplantation. Study-level information: Every recipient underwent anti-thymocyte globulin induction, then tacrolimus and steroids for three to four years.

Only in-frame clones appear in the TCRdb table, and some are missing; sequencing was by immunoSEQ multiplex PCR. The sample has over 80,000 clones, 92% seen once. This clone was detected only once. Its target is unknown. Trimming removed 5 bases at V and 4 bases at J, with 9 bases between. Germline CDR1 and CDR2: PRHDT and FYEKMQ (reference sequence). The CDR3 has 13 amino acids. Study findings and constraints: Some GvH clones appeared in ileal mucosa or blood before recipient bone marrow.

The TCR comes from a human donor who was the organ donor for an intestinal transplant. The rearrangement links TRBV13 to TRBJ2-1; a weak D match, TRBD1 (6 bases). The sample was unstimulated CD8+ T cells sorted from spleen or lymph node cells, taken before transplant. The CDR3 here is CASSIDRYNEQFF. As DNA, the CDR3 is TGTGCCAGCAGCATAGACAGGTACAATGAGCAGTTCTTC. The full variable domain, completed using reference TRBV13 and TRBJ2-1, is AAGVIQSPRHLIKEKRETATLKCYPIPRHDTVYWYQQGPGQDPQFLISFYEKMQSDKGSIPDRFSAQQFSDYHSELNMSSLELGDSALYFCASSIDRYNEQFFGPGTRLTVL.